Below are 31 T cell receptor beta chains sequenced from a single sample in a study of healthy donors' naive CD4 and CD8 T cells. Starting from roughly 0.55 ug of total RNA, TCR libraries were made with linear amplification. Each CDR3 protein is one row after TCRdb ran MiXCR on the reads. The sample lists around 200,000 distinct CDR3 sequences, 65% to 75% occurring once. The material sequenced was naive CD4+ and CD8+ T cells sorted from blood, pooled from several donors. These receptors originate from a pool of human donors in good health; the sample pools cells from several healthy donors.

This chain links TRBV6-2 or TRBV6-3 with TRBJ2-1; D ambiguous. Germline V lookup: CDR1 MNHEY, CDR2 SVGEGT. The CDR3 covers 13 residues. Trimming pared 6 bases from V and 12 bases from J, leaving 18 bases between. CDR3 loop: CASSTHSSRVQFF. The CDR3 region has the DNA TGTGCCAGCAGCACCCACAGTAGTCGGGTGCAGTTCTTC.

Here the CDR3 DNA reads TGTGCCAGCAGTTACCTTGGGACAGGGCCCTATGGCTACACCTTC. Its protein is CASSYLGTGPYGYTF. The rearrangement links TRBV12-3 or TRBV12-4 to TRBJ1-2; 9 bases are shared with TRBD1. With 4 bases clipped from V and 4 bases from J, the junction kept 7 bases outside the gene matches. This CDR3 has 15 amino acids.

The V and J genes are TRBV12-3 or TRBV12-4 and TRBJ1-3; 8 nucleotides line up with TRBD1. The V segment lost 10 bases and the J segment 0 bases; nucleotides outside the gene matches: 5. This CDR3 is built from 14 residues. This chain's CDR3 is CAIPDRASGNTIYF. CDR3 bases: TGTGCCATCCCGGACAGGGCCTCTGGAAACACCATATATTTT.

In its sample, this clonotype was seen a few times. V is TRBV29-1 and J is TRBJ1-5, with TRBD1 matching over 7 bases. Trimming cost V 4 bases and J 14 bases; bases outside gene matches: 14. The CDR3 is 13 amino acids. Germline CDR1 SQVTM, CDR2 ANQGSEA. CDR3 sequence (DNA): TGCAGCGTTGCCGCAGGGGGAAGGGCGGGAAAGCATTTT. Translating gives CSVAAGGRAGKHF.

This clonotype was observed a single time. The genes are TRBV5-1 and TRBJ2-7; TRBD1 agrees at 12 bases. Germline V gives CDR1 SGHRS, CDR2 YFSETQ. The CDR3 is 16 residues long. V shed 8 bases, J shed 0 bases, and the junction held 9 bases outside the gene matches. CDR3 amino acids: CASYRGTGGASYEQYF. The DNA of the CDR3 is TGCGCCAGTTACAGAGGGACAGGGGGCGCCTCCTACGAGCAGTACTTC.

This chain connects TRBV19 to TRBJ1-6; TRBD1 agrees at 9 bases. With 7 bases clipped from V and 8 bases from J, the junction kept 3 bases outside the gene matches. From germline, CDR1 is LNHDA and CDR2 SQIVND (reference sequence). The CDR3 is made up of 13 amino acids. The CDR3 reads CASTRTGDSPLHF. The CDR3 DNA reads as TGTGCCAGTACGCGGACAGGGGATTCACCCCTCCACTTT.

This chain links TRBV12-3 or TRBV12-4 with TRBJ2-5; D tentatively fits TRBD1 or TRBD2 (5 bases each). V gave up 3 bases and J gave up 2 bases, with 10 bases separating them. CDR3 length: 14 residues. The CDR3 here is CASSFVGVQETQYF. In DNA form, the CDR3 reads TGTGCCAGCAGTTTCGTGGGGGTACAAGAGACCCAGTACTTC.

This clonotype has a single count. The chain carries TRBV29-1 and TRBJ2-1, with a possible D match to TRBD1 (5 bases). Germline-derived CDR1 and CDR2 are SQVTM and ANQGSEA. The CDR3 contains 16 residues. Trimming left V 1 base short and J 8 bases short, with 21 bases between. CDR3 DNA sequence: TGCAGCGTTGAAGCGACAGCCTCTCCGTTTAGGTATGAGCAGTTCTTC. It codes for CSVEATASPFRYEQFF.

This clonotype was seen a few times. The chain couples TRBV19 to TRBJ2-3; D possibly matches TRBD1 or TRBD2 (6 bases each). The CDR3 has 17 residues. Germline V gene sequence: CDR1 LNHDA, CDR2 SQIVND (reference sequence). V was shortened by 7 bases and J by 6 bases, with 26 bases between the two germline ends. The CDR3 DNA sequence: TGTGCCAGTACCGAGGGGGGACGCGTCATACCTAGGGATACGCAGTATTTT. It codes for CASTEGGRVIPRDTQYF.

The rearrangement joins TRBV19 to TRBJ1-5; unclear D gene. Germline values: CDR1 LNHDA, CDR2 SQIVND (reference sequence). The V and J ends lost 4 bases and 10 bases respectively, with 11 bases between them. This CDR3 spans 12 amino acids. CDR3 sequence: CASSRAVLPQHF. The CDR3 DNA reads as TGTGCCAGTAGTAGGGCGGTTCTACCCCAGCATTTT.

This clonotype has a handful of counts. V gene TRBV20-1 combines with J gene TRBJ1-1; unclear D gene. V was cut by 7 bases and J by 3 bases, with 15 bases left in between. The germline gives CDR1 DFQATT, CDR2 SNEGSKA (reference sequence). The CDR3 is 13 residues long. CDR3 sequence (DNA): TGCAGTGTCCGACGGGTAGGTGACACTGAAGCTTTCTTT. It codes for CSVRRVGDTEAFF.

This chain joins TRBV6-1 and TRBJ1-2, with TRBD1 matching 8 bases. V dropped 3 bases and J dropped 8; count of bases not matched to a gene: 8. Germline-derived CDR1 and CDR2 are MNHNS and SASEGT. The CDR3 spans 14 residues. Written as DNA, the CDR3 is TGTGCCAGCAGTGAGGCAGGGGGCGCTTGGGGCTACACCTTC. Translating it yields CASSEAGGAWGYTF.

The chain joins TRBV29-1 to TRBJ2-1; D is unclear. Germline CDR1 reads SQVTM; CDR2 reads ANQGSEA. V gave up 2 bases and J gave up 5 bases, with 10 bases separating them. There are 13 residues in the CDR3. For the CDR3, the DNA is TGCAGCGTTGAACTGTCTATCAACAATGAGCAGTTCTTC. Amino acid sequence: CSVELSINNEQFF.

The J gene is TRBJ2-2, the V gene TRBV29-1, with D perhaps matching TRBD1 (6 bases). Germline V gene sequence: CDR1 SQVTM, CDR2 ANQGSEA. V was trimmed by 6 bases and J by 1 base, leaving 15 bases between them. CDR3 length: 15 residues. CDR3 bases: TGCAGCGTGGTTTCGGGACACCAGAACACCGGGGAGCTGTTTTTT. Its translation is CSVVSGHQNTGELFF.

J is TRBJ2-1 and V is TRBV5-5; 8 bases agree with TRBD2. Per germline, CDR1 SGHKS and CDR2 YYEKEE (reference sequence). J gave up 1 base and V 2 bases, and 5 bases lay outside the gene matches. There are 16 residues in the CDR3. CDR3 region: CASSFSSGPSYNEQFF. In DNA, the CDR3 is TGTGCCAGCAGCTTTTCTAGCGGGCCTTCCTACAATGAGCAGTTCTTC.

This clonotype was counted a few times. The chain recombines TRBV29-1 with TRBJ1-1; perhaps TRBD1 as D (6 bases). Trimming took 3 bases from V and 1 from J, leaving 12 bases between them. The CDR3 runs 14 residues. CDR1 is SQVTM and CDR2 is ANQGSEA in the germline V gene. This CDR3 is CSVDTGRGNTEAFF. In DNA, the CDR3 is TGCAGCGTTGATACAGGGCGTGGGAACACTGAAGCTTTCTTT.

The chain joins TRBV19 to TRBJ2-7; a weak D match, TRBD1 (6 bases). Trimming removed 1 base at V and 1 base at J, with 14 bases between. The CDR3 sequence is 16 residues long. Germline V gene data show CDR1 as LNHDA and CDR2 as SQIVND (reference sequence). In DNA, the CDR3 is TGTGCCAGTAGTATAGTTCCAGCAGGGGCATCCTACGAGCAGTACTTC. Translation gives CASSIVPAGASYEQYF.

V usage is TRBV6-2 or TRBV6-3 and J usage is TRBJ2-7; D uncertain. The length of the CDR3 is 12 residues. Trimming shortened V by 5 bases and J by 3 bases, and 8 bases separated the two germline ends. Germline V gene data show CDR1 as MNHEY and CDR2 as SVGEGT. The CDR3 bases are TGTGCCAGCAGTACCGCAGGCTACGAGCAGTACTTC. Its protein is CASSTAGYEQYF.

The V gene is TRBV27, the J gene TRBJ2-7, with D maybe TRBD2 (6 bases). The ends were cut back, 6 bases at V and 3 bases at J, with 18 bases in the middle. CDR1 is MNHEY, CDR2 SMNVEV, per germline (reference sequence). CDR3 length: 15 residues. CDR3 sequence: CASRPGLSDYYEQYF. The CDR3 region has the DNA TGTGCCAGCAGACCGGGACTGTCGGACTACTACGAGCAGTACTTC.

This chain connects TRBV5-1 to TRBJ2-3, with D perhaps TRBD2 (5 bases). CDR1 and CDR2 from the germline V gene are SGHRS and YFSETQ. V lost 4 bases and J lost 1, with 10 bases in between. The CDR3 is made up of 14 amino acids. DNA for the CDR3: TGCGCCAGCAGCGAGGGCGCCGGCACAGATACGCAGTATTTT. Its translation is CASSEGAGTDTQYF.

The CDR3 DNA is TGTGCCAGTAGTATGAAGGCAGGGGGCAATCAGCCCCAGCATTTT. This codes for CASSMKAGGNQPQHF. The genes are TRBV19 and TRBJ1-5, with D maybe TRBD1 (6 bases). V gave up 3 bases and J gave up 2 bases, with 11 bases separating them. In germline, CDR1 is LNHDA, CDR2 SQIVND (reference sequence). The CDR3 loop spans 15 amino acids.

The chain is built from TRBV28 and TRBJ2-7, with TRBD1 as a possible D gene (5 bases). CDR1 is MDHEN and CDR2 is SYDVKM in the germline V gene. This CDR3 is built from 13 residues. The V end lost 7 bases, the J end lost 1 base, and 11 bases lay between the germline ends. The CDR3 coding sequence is TGTGCCAGCAATCCCCAGGGTTCCTACGAGCAGTACTTC. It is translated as CASNPQGSYEQYF. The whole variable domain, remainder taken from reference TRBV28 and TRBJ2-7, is DVKVTQSSRYLVKRTGEKVFLECVQDMDHENMFWYRQDPGLGLRLIYFSYDVKMKEKGDIPEGYSVSREKKERFSLILESASTNQTSMYLCASNPQGSYEQYFGPGTRLTVT.

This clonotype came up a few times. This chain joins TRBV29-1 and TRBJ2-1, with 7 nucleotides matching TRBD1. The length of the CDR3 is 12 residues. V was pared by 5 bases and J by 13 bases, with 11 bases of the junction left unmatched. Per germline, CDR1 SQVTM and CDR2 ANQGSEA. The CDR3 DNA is TGCAGCGTTCACCCCGGGACAGCGGAACAGTTCTTC. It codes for CSVHPGTAEQFF.

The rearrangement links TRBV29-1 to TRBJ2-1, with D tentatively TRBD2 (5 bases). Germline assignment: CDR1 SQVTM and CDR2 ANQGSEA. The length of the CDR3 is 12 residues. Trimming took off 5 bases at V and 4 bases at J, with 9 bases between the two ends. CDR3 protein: CSVQRTYNEQFF. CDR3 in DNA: TGCAGCGTTCAGCGGACTTACAATGAGCAGTTCTTC.

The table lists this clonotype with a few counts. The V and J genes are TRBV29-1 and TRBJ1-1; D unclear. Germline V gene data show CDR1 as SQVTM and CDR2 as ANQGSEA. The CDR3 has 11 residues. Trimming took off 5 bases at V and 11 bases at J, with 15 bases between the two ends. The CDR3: CSVSYRDEAFF. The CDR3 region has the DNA TGCAGCGTTTCATACCGTGATGAGGCTTTCTTT.

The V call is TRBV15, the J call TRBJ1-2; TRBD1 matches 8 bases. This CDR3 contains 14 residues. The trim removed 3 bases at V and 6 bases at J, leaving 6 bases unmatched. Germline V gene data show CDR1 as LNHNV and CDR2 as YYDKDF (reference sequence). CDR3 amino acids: CATSRADRGNGYTF. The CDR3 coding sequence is TGTGCCACCAGCAGGGCTGACAGGGGTAATGGCTACACCTTC.

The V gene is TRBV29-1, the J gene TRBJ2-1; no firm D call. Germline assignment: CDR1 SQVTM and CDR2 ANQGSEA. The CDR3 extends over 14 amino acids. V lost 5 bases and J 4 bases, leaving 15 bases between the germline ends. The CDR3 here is CSVFPPGQYNEQFF. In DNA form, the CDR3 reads TGCAGCGTTTTCCCGCCCGGCCAGTACAATGAGCAGTTCTTC.

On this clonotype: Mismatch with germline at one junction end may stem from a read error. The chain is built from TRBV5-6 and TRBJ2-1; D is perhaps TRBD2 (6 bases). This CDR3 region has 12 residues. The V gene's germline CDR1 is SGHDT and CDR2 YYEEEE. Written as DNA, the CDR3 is TGTGCCAGCAGCTTAGGCCCGACTAGGAGTCTCTTC. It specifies CASSLGPTRSLF.

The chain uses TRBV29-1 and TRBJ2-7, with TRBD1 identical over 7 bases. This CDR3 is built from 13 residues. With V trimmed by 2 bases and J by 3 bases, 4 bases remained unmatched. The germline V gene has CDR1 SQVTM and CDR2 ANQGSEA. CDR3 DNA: TGCAGCGTTGAAAGCGACAGGGACTACGAGCAGTACTTC. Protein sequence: CSVESDRDYEQYF.

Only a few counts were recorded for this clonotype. The CDR3 region has the DNA TGTGCCAGCAGGGGACAGGGAACCTACAATGAGCAGTTCTTC. Its protein product is CASRGQGTYNEQFF. V gene TRBV6-2 or TRBV6-3 combines with J gene TRBJ2-1; 9 bases fit TRBD1. Germline trimming cut 6 bases from V and 2 bases from J; bases unmatched to any gene: 2. This CDR3 contains 14 residues. Germline loops: CDR1 MNHEY, CDR2 SVGEGT.

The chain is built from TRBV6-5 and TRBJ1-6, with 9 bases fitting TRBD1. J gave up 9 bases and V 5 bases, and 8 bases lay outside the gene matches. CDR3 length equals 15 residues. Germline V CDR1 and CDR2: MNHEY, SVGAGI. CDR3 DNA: TGTGCCAGCAGTCCCAACAGGGGGCCTGGTTCACCCCTCCACTTT. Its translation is CASSPNRGPGSPLHF.